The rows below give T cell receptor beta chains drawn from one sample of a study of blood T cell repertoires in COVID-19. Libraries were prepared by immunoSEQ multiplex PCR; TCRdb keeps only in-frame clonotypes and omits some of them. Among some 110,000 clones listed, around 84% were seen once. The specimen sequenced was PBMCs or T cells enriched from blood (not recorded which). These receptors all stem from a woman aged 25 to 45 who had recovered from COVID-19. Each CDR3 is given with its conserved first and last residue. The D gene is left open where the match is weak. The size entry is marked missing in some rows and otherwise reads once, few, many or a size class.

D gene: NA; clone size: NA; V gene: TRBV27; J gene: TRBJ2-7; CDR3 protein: CASSLQTGPYEQYF; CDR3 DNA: TGTGCCAGCAGTCTCCAGACAGGACCCTACGAGCAGTACTTC
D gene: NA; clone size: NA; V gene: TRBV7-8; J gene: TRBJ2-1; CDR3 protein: CASSLRPGLGEQFF; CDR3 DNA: TGTGCCAGCAGCTTACGGCCAGGCCTCGGTGAGCAGTTCTTC
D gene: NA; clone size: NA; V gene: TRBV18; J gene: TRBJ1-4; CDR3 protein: CASSPLAASNEKLFF; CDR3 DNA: TGTGCCAGCTCACCACTCGCGGCCTCTAATGAAAAACTGTTTTTT
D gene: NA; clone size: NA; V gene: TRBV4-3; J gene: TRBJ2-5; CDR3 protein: CASSQGGGPIKTQYF; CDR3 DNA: TGCGCCAGCAGCCAAGGTGGCGGGCCTATAAAGACCCAGTACTTC
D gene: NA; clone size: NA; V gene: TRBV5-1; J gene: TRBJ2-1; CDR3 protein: CASSPVPPGNSRQNNEQFF; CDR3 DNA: TGCGCCAGCAGCCCTGTGCCCCCGGGGAACAGTCGGCAGAACAATGAGCAGTTCTTC
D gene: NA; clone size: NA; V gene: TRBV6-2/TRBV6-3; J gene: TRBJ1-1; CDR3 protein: CASSRGTEAFF; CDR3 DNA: TGTGCCAGCAGTCGAGGCACTGAAGCTTTCTTT
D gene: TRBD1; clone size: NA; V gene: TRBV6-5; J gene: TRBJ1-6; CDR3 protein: CASSYDRVGSPLHF; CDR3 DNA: TGTGCCAGCAGTTACGACAGGGTGGGTTCACCCCTCCACTTT
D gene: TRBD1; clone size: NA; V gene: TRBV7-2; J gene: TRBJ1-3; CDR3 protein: CASSLAGQGVDSGNTIYF; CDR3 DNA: TGTGCCAGCAGCTTAGCGGGACAGGGGGTCGACTCTGGAAACACCATATATTTT
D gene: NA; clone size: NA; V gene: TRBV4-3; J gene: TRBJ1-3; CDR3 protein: CASSQEAGAGNTIYF; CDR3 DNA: TGCGCCAGCAGCCAAGAAGCGGGGGCTGGAAACACCATATATTTT
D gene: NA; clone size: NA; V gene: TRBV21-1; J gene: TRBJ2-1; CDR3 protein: CASSKARGLAPKGEQFF; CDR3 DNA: TGTGCCAGCAGCAAAGCGCGGGGGCTAGCGCCAAAGGGTGAGCAGTTCTTC
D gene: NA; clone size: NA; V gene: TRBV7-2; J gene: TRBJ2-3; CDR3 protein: CASSRGGLSTDTQYF; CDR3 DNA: TGTGCCAGCAGCCGCGGCGGGCTGAGCACAGATACGCAGTATTTT
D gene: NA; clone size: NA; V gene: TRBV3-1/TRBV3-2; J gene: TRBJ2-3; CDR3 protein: CASSQEPRDTDTQYF; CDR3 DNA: TGTGCCAGCAGCCAAGAGCCTAGAGACACAGATACGCAGTATTTT
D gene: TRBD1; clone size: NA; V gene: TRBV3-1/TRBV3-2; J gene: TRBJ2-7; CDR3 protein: CASSHGDRASYEQYF; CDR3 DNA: TGTGCCAGCAGCCATGGAGACAGGGCCTCCTACGAGCAGTACTTC
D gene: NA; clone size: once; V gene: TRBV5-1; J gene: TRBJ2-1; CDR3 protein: CASSSSGNEQFF; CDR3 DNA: TGCGCCAGCAGCTCGAGCGGAAATGAGCAGTTCTTC
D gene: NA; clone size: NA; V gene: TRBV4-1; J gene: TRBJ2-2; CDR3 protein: CASSQARLASTGELFF; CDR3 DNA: TGCGCCAGCAGCCAAGCCCGGCTAGCATCCACCGGGGAGCTGTTTTTT
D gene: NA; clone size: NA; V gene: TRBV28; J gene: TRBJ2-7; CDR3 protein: CASRALQGSEQYF; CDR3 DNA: TGTGCCAGCAGGGCCTTACAGGGCTCCGAGCAGTACTTC
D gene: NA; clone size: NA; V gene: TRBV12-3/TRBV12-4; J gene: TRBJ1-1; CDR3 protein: CASRRGGDTEAFF; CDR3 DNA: TGTGCCAGCCGAAGAGGTGGCGACACTGAAGCTTTCTTT
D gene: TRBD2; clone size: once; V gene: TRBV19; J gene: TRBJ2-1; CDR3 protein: CASSTGLAGSGQFF; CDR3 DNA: TGTGCCAGTAGTACGGGACTAGCGGGAAGCGGGCAGTTCTTC
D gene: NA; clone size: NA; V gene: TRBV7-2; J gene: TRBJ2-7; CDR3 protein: CASSLRQSYEQYF; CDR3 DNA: TGTGCCAGCAGCTTAAGACAGAGCTACGAGCAGTACTTC
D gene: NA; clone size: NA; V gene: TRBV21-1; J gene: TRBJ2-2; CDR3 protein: CASSKVCSGVQGSVLPTNTGELFF; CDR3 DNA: TGTGCCAGCAGCAAAGTTTGTTCCGGGGTACAGGGCAGTGTCCTCCCCACGAACACCGGGGAGCTGTTTTTT
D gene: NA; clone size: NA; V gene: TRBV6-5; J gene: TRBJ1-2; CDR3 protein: CASTDSHLGGYTF; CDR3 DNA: TGTGCCAGCACCGACAGCCACCTCGGAGGCTACACCTTC
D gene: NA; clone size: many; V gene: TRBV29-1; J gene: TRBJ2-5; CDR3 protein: CSVEGHPLAGRETQYF; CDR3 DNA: TGCAGCGTTGAAGGACACCCTTTGGCAGGGAGGGAGACCCAGTACTTC
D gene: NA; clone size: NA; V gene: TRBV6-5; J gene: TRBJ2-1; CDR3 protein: CASSYRANREVNEQFF; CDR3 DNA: TGTGCCAGCAGTTACCGAGCAAACAGGGAAGTGAATGAGCAGTTCTTC
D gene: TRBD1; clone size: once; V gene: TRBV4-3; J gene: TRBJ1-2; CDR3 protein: CASSQDHRGSIGYTF; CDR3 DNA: TGCGCCAGCAGCCAAGATCACAGGGGGTCAATCGGCTACACCTTC
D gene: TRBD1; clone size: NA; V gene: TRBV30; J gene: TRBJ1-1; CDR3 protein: CAWSAGGRTEAFF; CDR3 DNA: TGTGCCTGGAGTGCAGGGGGCCGGACTGAAGCTTTCTTT
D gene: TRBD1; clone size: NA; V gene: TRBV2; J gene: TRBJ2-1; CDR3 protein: CASNSDRANEQFF; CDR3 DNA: TGTGCCAGCAATTCAGACAGGGCCAATGAGCAGTTCTTC
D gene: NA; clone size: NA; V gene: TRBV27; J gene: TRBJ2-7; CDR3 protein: CASSLRQDFSYEQYF; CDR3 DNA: TGTGCCAGCAGTTTGCGCCAGGACTTCTCCTACGAGCAGTACTTC
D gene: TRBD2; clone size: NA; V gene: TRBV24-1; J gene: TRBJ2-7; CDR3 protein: CATGAGREQYF; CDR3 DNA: TGTGCCACCGGAGCGGGGCGCGAGCAGTACTTC
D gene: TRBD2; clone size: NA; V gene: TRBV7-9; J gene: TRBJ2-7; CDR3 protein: CASSLAQTSGGEQYF; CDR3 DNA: TGTGCCAGCAGCTTAGCGCAGACTAGCGGGGGCGAGCAGTACTTC
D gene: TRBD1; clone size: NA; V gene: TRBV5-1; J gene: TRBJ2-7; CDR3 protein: CASRSGTASYEQYF; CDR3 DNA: TGCGCCAGCAGATCCGGGACAGCCTCCTACGAGCAGTACTTC
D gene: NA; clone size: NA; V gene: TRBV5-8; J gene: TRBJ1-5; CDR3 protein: CASSFTTVYSNQPQHF; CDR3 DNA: TGTGCCAGCAGCTTTACCACAGTCTATAGCAATCAGCCCCAGCATTTT
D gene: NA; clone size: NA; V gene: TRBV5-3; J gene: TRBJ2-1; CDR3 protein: CARSLEGEDEQFF; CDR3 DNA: TGTGCCAGAAGCTTGGAAGGGGAGGATGAGCAGTTCTTC
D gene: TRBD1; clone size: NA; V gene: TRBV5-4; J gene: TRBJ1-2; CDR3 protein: CASSKPGQNYGYTF; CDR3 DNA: TGTGCCAGCAGTAAACCGGGACAGAACTATGGCTACACCTTC
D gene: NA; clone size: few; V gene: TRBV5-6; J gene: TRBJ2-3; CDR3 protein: CASSLIGQGGPGTDTQYF; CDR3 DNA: TGTGCCAGCAGCTTGATTGGTCAGGGGGGTCCAGGCACAGATACGCAGTATTTT
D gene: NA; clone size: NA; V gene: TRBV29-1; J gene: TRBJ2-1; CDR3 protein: CSVEVRVSNEQFF; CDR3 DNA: TGCAGCGTTGAGGTCAGGGTGTCAAATGAGCAGTTCTTC
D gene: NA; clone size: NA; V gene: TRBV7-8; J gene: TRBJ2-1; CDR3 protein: CASSLARLVLSMEQFF; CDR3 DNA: TGTGCCAGCAGCTTAGCGCGGCTAGTTCTTTCGATGGAGCAGTTCTTC
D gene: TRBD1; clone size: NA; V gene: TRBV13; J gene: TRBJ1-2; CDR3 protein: CASSPGGGYGYTF; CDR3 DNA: TGTGCCAGCAGCCCAGGGGGTGGCTATGGCTACACCTTC
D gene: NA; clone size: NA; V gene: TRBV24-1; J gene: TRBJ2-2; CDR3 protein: CATSDQDRRAGELFF; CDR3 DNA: TGTGCCACCAGTGACCAGGACAGGAGGGCCGGGGAGCTGTTTTTT
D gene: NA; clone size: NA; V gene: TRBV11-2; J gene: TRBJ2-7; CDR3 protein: CASSLGTSYEQYF; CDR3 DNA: TGTGCCAGCAGCTTAGGGACATCCTACGAGCAGTACTTC
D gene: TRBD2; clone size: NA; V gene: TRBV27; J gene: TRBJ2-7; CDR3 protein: CASSPWASGRTSYEQYF; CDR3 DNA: TGTGCCAGCAGTCCTTGGGCTAGCGGGAGGACTTCCTACGAGCAGTACTTC
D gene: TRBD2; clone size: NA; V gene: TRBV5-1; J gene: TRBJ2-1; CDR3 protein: CASSLKTPGTSGSLSYNEQFF; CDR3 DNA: TGCGCCAGCAGCCTTAAAACCCCCGGGACTAGCGGGAGTCTCTCCTACAATGAGCAGTTCTTC
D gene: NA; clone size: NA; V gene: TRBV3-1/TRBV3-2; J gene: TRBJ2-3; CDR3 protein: CASSQGLRTDTQYF; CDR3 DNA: TGTGCCAGCAGCCAGGGACTGCGCACAGATACGCAGTATTTT
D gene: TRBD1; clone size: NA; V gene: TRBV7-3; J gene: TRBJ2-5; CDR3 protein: CASSPGTGGTQYF; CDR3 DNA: TGTGCCAGCAGCCCGGGGACAGGAGGGACCCAGTACTTC
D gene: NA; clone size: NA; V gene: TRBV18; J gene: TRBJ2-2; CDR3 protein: CASSLTPGLSTGELFF; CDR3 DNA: TGTGCCAGCTCACTTACCCCGGGACTGAGCACCGGGGAGCTGTTTTTT
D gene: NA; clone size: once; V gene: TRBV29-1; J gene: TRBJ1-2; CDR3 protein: CSVEFGTDYGYTF; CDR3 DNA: TGCAGCGTTGAATTCGGGACTGACTATGGCTACACCTTC
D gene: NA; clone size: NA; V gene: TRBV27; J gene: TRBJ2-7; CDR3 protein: CASRIKWTDEQYF; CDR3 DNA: TGTGCCAGCAGGATTAAATGGACTGACGAGCAGTACTTC
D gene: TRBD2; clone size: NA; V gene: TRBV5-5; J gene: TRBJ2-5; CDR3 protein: CASSLALTSGPETQYF; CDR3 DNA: TGTGCCAGCAGCTTGGCCCTAACTAGCGGGCCAGAGACCCAGTACTTC
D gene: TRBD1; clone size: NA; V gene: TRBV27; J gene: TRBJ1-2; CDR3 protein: CASRQNYGQGDYGYTF; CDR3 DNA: TGTGCCAGCAGGCAAAATTACGGACAGGGCGACTATGGCTACACCTTC
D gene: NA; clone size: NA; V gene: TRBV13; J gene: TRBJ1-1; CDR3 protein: CASSSRGVWNTEAFF; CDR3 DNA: TGTGCCAGCAGCTCCCGGGGGGTCTGGAACACTGAAGCTTTCTTT
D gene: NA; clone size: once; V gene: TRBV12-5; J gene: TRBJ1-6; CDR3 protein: CASGPRGGWSYNSPLHF; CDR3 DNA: TGTGCTAGTGGTCCTAGGGGGGGATGGTCCTATAATTCACCCCTCCACTTT
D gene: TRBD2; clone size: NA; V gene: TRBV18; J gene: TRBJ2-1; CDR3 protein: CASSPLSPAGGNEQFF; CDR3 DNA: TGTGCCAGCTCACCCCTTTCCCCAGCGGGAGGGAATGAGCAGTTCTTC
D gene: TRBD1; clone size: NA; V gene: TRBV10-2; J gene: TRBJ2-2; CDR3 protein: CASSSGTGRGTGELFF; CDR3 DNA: TGCGCCAGCAGTTCCGGGACAGGGCGAGGAACCGGGGAGCTGTTTTTT
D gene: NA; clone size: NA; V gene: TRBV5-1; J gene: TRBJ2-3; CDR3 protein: CASSLDVRGGRGTDTQYF; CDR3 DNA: TGCGCCAGCAGCTTGGATGTCCGAGGGGGTAGGGGAACAGATACGCAGTATTTT
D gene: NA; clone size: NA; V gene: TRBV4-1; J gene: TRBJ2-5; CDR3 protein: CASSQDLGQETQYF; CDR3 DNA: TGCGCCAGCAGCCAAGACCTCGGCCAAGAGACCCAGTACTTC
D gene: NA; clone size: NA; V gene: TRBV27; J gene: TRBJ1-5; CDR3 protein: CATPPWPQHF; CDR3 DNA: TGTGCCACCCCCCCTTGGCCCCAGCATTTT
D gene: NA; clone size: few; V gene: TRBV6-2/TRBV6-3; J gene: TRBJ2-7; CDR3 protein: CASSYSGAYEQYF; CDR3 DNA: TGTGCCAGCAGTTACTCGGGGGCGTACGAGCAGTACTTC
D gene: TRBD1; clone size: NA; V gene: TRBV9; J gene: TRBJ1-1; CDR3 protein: CASSPKLTGGLDTEAFF; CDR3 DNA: TGTGCCAGCAGCCCGAAACTAACAGGGGGCCTTGACACTGAAGCTTTCTTT
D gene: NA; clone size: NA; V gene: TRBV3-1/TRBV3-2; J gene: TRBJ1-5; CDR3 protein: CAGEVNQPQHF; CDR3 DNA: TGTGCTGGGGAGGTCAATCAGCCCCAGCATTTT
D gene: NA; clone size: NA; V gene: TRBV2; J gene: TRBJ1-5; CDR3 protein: CASSVQSNQPQHF; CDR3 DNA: TGTGCCAGCAGTGTGCAGAGCAATCAGCCCCAGCATTTT
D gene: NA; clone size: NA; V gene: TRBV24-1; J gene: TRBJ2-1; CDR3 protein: CATSDPGQKSYNEQFF; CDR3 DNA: TGTGCCACCAGTGACCCAGGACAGAAGTCCTACAATGAGCAGTTCTTC